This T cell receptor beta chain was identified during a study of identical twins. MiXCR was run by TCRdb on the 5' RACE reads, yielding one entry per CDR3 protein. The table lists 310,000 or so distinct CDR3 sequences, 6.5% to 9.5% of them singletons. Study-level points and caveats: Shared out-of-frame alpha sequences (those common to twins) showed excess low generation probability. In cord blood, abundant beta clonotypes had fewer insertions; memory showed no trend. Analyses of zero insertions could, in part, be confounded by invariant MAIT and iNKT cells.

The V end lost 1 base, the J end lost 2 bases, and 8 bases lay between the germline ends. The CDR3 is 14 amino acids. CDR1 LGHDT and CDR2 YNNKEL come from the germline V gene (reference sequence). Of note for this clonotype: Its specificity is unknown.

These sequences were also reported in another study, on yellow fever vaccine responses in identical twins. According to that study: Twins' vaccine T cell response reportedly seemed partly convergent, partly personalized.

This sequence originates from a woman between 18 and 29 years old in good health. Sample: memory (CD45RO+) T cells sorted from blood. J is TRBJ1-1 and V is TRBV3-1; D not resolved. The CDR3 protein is CASSQGGYNTEAFF. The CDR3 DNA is TGTGCCAGCAGCCAAGGTGGCTACAACACTGAAGCTTTCTTT.